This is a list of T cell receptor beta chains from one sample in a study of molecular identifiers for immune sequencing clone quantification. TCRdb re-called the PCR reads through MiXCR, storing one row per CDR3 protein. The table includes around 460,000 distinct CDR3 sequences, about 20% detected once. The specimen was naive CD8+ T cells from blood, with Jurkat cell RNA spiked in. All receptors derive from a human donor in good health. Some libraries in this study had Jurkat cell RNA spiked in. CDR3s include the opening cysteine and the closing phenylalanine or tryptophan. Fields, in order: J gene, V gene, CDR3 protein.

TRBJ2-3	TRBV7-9	CASSLGLAYGTDTQYF
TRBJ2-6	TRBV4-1	CASSDGLGANVLTF
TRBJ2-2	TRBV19	CASMDRNTGELFF
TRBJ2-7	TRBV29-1	CSVVGQGAEYEQYF
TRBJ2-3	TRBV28	CASSATGLPSTDTQYF
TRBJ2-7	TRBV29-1	CSVKGDPAYEQYF
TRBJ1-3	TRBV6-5	CAAVRGNTIYF
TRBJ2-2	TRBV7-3	CASSPPPGLGSLGELFF
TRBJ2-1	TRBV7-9	CASSTPRDRNYNEQFF
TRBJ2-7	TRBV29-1	CSVSNRTSSHEQYF
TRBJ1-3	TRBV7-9	CASSLNDNGNTIYF
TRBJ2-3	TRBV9	CASSVGLAELTDTQYF
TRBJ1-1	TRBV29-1	CSVAAHSLWGIAEAFF
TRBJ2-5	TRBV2	CASVAGGAQYF
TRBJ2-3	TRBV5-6	CASSLRGLRTDTQYF
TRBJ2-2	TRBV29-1	CSVEERSGGWPGELFF
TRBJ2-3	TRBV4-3	CASSHPGTSGTDTQYF
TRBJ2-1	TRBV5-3	CASSSNSGQTYNEQFF
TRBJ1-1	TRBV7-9	CASSLAQGWTEAFF
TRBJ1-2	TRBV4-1	CASSQVTENYGYTF
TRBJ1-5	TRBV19	CASGIGSQPQHF
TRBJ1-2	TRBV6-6	CASSYTLSPSPEGYTF
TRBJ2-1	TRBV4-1	CASSPQAGVEGQFF
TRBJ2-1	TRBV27	CASSFNFERENIF
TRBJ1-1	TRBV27	CASSFAGPTEAFF
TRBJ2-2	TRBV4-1	CASSQYWPSGRTNTGELFF
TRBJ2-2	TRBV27	CASRGPEINTGELFF
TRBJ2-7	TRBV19	CASSIQQGSYEQYF
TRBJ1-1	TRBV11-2	CASFNALNTEAFF
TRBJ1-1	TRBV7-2	CASSYEGPGVGTEAFF
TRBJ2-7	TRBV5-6	CASGPDSSYEQYF
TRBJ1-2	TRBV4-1	CASSQGQGTPGYTF
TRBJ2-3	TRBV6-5	CASSYSDHTDTQYF
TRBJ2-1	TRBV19	CASSIEGTSSYNEQFF
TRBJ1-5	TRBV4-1	CASSQEMGVGGQPQHF
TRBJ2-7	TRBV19	CASSKGLATDEQYF
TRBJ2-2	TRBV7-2	CASSLFVSNTGELFF
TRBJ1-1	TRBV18	CASHSGTGGEGTEAFF